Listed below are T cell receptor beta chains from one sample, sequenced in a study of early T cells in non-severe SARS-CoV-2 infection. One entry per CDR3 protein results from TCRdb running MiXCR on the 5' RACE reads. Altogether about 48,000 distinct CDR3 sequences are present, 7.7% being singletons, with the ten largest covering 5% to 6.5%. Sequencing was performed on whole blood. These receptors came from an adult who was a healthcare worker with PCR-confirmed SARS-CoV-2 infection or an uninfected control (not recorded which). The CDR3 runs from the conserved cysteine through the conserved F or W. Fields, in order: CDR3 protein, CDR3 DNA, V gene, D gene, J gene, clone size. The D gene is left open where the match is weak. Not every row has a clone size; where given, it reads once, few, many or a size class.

CDR3 protein: CASSIPTPRDRENTEAFF
CDR3 DNA: TGTGCCAGCAGCATACCAACCCCCCGGGACAGGGAAAACACTGAAGCTTTCTTT
V gene: TRBV7-9
D gene: TRBD1
J gene: TRBJ1-1
clone size: many

CDR3 protein: CSARDSGLADNYNEQFF
CDR3 DNA: TGCAGTGCTAGAGATTCGGGACTAGCGGACAACTACAATGAGCAGTTCTTC
V gene: TRBV20-1
D gene: TRBD2
J gene: TRBJ2-1
clone size: many

CDR3 protein: CASTPTGMNTEAFF
CDR3 DNA: TGCGCCAGCACCCCGACAGGGATGAACACTGAAGCTTTCTTT
V gene: TRBV5-1
D gene: TRBD1
J gene: TRBJ1-1
clone size: many

CDR3 protein: CASSPGQTNTGELFF
CDR3 DNA: TGTGCCAGTAGTCCCGGACAGACGAACACCGGGGAGCTGTTTTTT
V gene: TRBV19
D gene: .
J gene: TRBJ2-2
clone size: .

CDR3 protein: CASSPQQPLNYGYTF
CDR3 DNA: TGTGCCAGCAGCCCCCAACAGCCGTTAAACTATGGCTACACCTTC
V gene: TRBV12-3/TRBV12-4
D gene: .
J gene: TRBJ1-2
clone size: few

CDR3 protein: CSVVRGNNYGYTF
CDR3 DNA: TGCAGCGTTGTGAGGGGGAACAACTATGGCTACACCTTC
V gene: TRBV29-1
D gene: .
J gene: TRBJ1-2
clone size: few

CDR3 protein: CASSLNRDLETQYF
CDR3 DNA: TGTGCCAGCAGCTTAAACCGGGATTTAGAGACCCAGTACTTC
V gene: TRBV7-9
D gene: .
J gene: TRBJ2-5
clone size: many

CDR3 protein: CASSPGQPGELFF
CDR3 DNA: TGTGCCAGCAGTCCCGGCCAGCCCGGGGAGCTGTTTTTT
V gene: TRBV28
D gene: .
J gene: TRBJ2-2
clone size: few

CDR3 protein: CASSRDGSGNTIYF
CDR3 DNA: TGTGCCAGCAGTCGGGACGGGTCTGGAAACACCATATATTTT
V gene: TRBV6-5
D gene: .
J gene: TRBJ1-3
clone size: many

CDR3 protein: CASLVRTALNTEAFF
CDR3 DNA: TGTGCCAGCTTAGTGCGGACAGCCCTGAACACTGAAGCTTTCTTT
V gene: TRBV12-3/TRBV12-4
D gene: .
J gene: TRBJ1-1
clone size: many

CDR3 protein: CASILGLARVYNEQFF
CDR3 DNA: TGTGCCAGCATTTTAGGACTAGCTCGGGTTTACAATGAGCAGTTCTTC
V gene: TRBV7-2
D gene: TRBD2
J gene: TRBJ2-1
clone size: few

CDR3 protein: CASRLTSTDTQYF
CDR3 DNA: TGTGCCAGCAGGCTAACTAGCACAGATACGCAGTATTTT
V gene: TRBV12-3/TRBV12-4
D gene: .
J gene: TRBJ2-3
clone size: .

CDR3 protein: CASSPEGQRNYGYTF
CDR3 DNA: TGCGCCAGCAGCCCGGAGGGACAGCGTAACTATGGCTACACCTTC
V gene: TRBV5-1
D gene: TRBD1
J gene: TRBJ1-2
clone size: many

CDR3 protein: CASSSRPMNTEAFF
CDR3 DNA: TGTGCCAGCAGTTCAAGGCCCATGAACACTGAAGCTTTCTTT
V gene: TRBV27
D gene: .
J gene: TRBJ1-1
clone size: many

CDR3 protein: CASTKGQGNTGELFF
CDR3 DNA: TGTGCCAGCACCAAGGGACAGGGAAACACCGGGGAGCTGTTTTTT
V gene: TRBV6-5
D gene: TRBD1
J gene: TRBJ2-2
clone size: few

CDR3 protein: CSARGPLDREWNTGELFF
CDR3 DNA: TGCAGTGCTAGAGGCCCCCTAGACAGGGAGTGGAACACCGGGGAGCTGTTTTTT
V gene: TRBV20-1
D gene: TRBD1
J gene: TRBJ2-2
clone size: .

CDR3 protein: CASSGTGGAGTEAFF
CDR3 DNA: TGTGCCAGCTCCGGGACAGGGGGCGCGGGAACTGAAGCTTTCTTT
V gene: TRBV6-6
D gene: TRBD1
J gene: TRBJ1-1
clone size: .

CDR3 protein: CASSQDHEEKLFF
CDR3 DNA: TGCGCCAGCAGCCAAGATCACGAGGAAAAACTGTTTTTT
V gene: TRBV4-3
D gene: .
J gene: TRBJ1-4
clone size: many

CDR3 protein: CASSESPDSYEQYF
CDR3 DNA: TGTGCCAGCAGTGAATCGCCGGACTCCTACGAGCAGTACTTC
V gene: TRBV6-1
D gene: .
J gene: TRBJ2-7
clone size: few

CDR3 protein: CASSGGTGGKDTQYF
CDR3 DNA: TGTGCCAGCAGTGGCGGGACAGGGGGCAAAGATACGCAGTATTTT
V gene: TRBV6-4
D gene: TRBD1
J gene: TRBJ2-3
clone size: few

CDR3 protein: CSARRSGGKAEQYF
CDR3 DNA: TGCAGTGCTAGAAGGAGCGGGGGTAAGGCCGAGCAGTACTTC
V gene: TRBV20-1
D gene: TRBD2
J gene: TRBJ2-7
clone size: .

CDR3 protein: CASSGSDRIAYTF
CDR3 DNA: TGTGCCAGCAGCGGATCAGACAGGATTGCCTACACCTTC
V gene: TRBV9
D gene: .
J gene: TRBJ1-2
clone size: few

CDR3 protein: CASTPDENGDTQYF
CDR3 DNA: TGTGCCAGTACCCCGGACGAAAACGGAGATACGCAGTATTTT
V gene: TRBV19
D gene: .
J gene: TRBJ2-3
clone size: .

CDR3 protein: CATSDTGTSVSYNEQFF
CDR3 DNA: TGTGCCACCAGTGATACCGGGACTTCCGTCTCCTACAATGAGCAGTTCTTC
V gene: TRBV24-1
D gene: .
J gene: TRBJ2-1
clone size: many

CDR3 protein: CASSQNSGDGTEAFF
CDR3 DNA: TGTGCCAGCAGCCAGAACTCAGGGGATGGGACTGAAGCTTTCTTT
V gene: TRBV3-1
D gene: .
J gene: TRBJ1-1
clone size: .

CDR3 protein: CASSEITGNQPQHF
CDR3 DNA: TGCGCCAGCAGTGAGATTACGGGAAATCAGCCCCAGCATTTT
V gene: TRBV10-2
D gene: .
J gene: TRBJ1-5
clone size: many

CDR3 protein: CASSVGSAPYEQYF
CDR3 DNA: TGTGCCAGCAGCGTAGGCAGTGCGCCCTACGAGCAGTACTTC
V gene: TRBV9
D gene: .
J gene: TRBJ2-7
clone size: .

CDR3 protein: CASSRQTGVYNEQFF
CDR3 DNA: TGTGCCAGCTCACGACAGACAGGGGTATACAATGAGCAGTTCTTC
V gene: TRBV18
D gene: TRBD1
J gene: TRBJ2-1
clone size: few

CDR3 protein: CASSFGYTGELFF
CDR3 DNA: TGTGCCAGCAGCTTCGGGTACACCGGGGAGCTGTTTTTT
V gene: TRBV11-2
D gene: .
J gene: TRBJ2-2
clone size: many

CDR3 protein: CASSATGFEAFF
CDR3 DNA: TGTGCCAGCAGCGCGACAGGTTTTGAAGCTTTCTTT
V gene: TRBV2
D gene: .
J gene: TRBJ1-1
clone size: .

CDR3 protein: CASGRTASYEQYF
CDR3 DNA: TGTGCCAGCGGCCGGACAGCATCCTACGAGCAGTACTTC
V gene: TRBV2
D gene: .
J gene: TRBJ2-7
clone size: many

CDR3 protein: CASSEEGGTGLTPLHF
CDR3 DNA: TGTGCCAGCAGTGAAGAGGGCGGGACAGGGCTAACACCCCTCCACTTT
V gene: TRBV6-1
D gene: TRBD1
J gene: TRBJ1-6
clone size: many

CDR3 protein: CSARTSGGPDTQYF
CDR3 DNA: TGCAGTGCGCGGACTAGCGGGGGGCCTGATACGCAGTATTTT
V gene: TRBV20-1
D gene: TRBD2
J gene: TRBJ2-3
clone size: few

CDR3 protein: CASSLSVAAETQYF
CDR3 DNA: TGTGCCAGCAGTTTAAGCGTAGCGGCGGAGACCCAGTACTTC
V gene: TRBV27
D gene: .
J gene: TRBJ2-5
clone size: few

CDR3 protein: CASTDRVGDTQYF
CDR3 DNA: TGTGCCAGCACCGACAGGGTTGGAGATACGCAGTATTTT
V gene: TRBV6-6
D gene: TRBD1
J gene: TRBJ2-3
clone size: few

CDR3 protein: CASRDRGMETQYF
CDR3 DNA: TGTGCCAGTAGGGACAGGGGGATGGAGACCCAGTACTTC
V gene: TRBV19
D gene: TRBD1
J gene: TRBJ2-5
clone size: .

CDR3 protein: CASSFGGVQETQYF
CDR3 DNA: TGTGCCAGCAGTTTCGGGGGGGTCCAAGAGACCCAGTACTTC
V gene: TRBV28
D gene: TRBD2
J gene: TRBJ2-5
clone size: few

CDR3 protein: CASKQTLNTGELFF
CDR3 DNA: TGCGCCAGCAAACAAACTCTGAACACCGGGGAGCTGTTTTTT
V gene: TRBV5-1
D gene: .
J gene: TRBJ2-2
clone size: many

CDR3 protein: CAISETFATDEQYF
CDR3 DNA: TGTGCCATCAGTGAGACTTTCGCGACAGACGAGCAGTACTTC
V gene: TRBV10-3
D gene: .
J gene: TRBJ2-7
clone size: many

CDR3 protein: CASTGRGIGRETQYF
CDR3 DNA: TGTGCCAGCACCGGGCGGGGGATTGGAAGAGAGACCCAGTACTTC
V gene: TRBV3-1
D gene: TRBD2
J gene: TRBJ2-5
clone size: .

CDR3 protein: CASSELGQGYSFF
CDR3 DNA: TGTGCCAGCAGTGAATTGGGACAGGGGTATTCTTTCTTT
V gene: TRBV6-1
D gene: TRBD1
J gene: TRBJ1-1
clone size: .

CDR3 protein: CASSLLSGTTNYEQYF
CDR3 DNA: TGTGCCAGCAGCCTGCTGTCCGGGACTACCAACTACGAGCAGTACTTC
V gene: TRBV27
D gene: TRBD2
J gene: TRBJ2-7
clone size: .

CDR3 protein: CSARGGNQPQHF
CDR3 DNA: TGCAGTGCTAGAGGGGGGAATCAGCCCCAGCATTTT
V gene: TRBV20-1
D gene: .
J gene: TRBJ1-5
clone size: many

CDR3 protein: CSASLSGYTGELFF
CDR3 DNA: TGCAGTGCTAGTCTCAGCGGATACACCGGGGAGCTGTTTTTT
V gene: TRBV20-1
D gene: .
J gene: TRBJ2-2
clone size: many

CDR3 protein: CSVTLGQGDNEQFF
CDR3 DNA: TGCAGCGTAACTTTAGGACAGGGGGACAATGAGCAGTTCTTC
V gene: TRBV29-1
D gene: TRBD1
J gene: TRBJ2-1
clone size: many

CDR3 protein: CASSYRVGYEQYF
CDR3 DNA: TGTGCCAGTAGCTACAGGGTCGGTTACGAGCAGTACTTC
V gene: TRBV19
D gene: .
J gene: TRBJ2-7
clone size: many